This TCR beta chain was sequenced in a study of T cells in Graves' hyperthyroidism and ophthalmopathy. The study's findings and limits: In validation, the model predicted ophthalmopathy. These predictions came a median 6.5 months before onset. Using 13 V-J features, a model discriminated ophthalmopathy from stable hyperthyroidism.

The patients, who ranged from 18 to 65 in age, presented with newly diagnosed hyperthyroidism lasting under 2 months. About 10 ml of fresh peripheral blood supplied the PBMCs. There were TCR beta CDR3 regions amplified from RNA transcripts. A first-round RT-PCR of the TCR CDR3 used the HTBI primer set. TCRdb recomputed calls from the multiplex PCR reads with MiXCR, one row per CDR3 protein. The repertoire holds some 300,000 distinct CDR3 sequences, with roughly an eighth as singletons. This clonotype was seen ten or more times. Antigen: not known. Sequenced material: blood. The TCR comes from a woman aged 40 to 49 with Graves' hyperthyroidism.

For the CDR3, the DNA is TGTGCCAGCAGCTTAGCGGGACAGGGGGCCGGAGATACGCAGTATTTT. Translating gives CASSLAGQGAGDTQYF. The rearrangement links TRBV7-2 to TRBJ2-3, with 12 bases identical to TRBD1. CDR1 is SGHTA and CDR2 is FQGNSA in the germline V gene. The CDR3 spans 16 residues. The ends lost 0 bases at V and 5 bases at J; junction bases unmatched: 3.